A selection of T cell receptor beta chains follows, all from one sample in a study of blood T cell repertoires in COVID-19. Assay used: immunoSEQ multiplex PCR; TCRdb lists only in-frame clones, some missing. This sample has 63,000 or so clones, with 88% found just once. The source material was peripheral blood. These receptors were collected from a human donor in a cohort sampled during active COVID-19. Both conserved end residues are part of each CDR3.

TRBJ2-5 TRBV5-1 CASSRTGREGRETQYF
TRBJ1-1 TRBV14 CASSPQGTEAFF
TRBJ1-5 TRBV7-9 CASSLGSGGQPQHF
TRBJ1-2 TRBV12-3/TRBV12-4 CASSFYRGGYTF
TRBJ2-3 TRBV10-1 CASSERTGSTDTQYF
TRBJ2-4 TRBV10-1 CASSEAGPPNIQYF
TRBJ2-1 TRBV6-6 CASSQREGQSNEQFF
TRBJ2-5 TRBV6-6 CASSQWTSGLETQYF
TRBJ1-2 TRBV6-6 CASSLDRGPGGYTF
TRBJ1-1 TRBV6-2/TRBV6-3 CASSFNGDEAFF
TRBJ2-3 TRBV7-6 CASSFPVGNPGLAGDKDTQYF
TRBJ2-7 TRBV2 CASSRGYEQYF
TRBJ1-5 TRBV19 CASSRAFLGGRDQPQHF
TRBJ2-7 TRBV11-2 CASSSAWVGEGEQYF
TRBJ1-6 TRBV6-6 CASSYGGTGESPLHF
TRBJ2-3 TRBV29-1 CSVVHSGRGDTQYF
TRBJ1-5 TRBV19 CACSPGGGQPQHF
TRBJ1-4 TRBV10-3 CATAGATNEKLFF
TRBJ2-2 TRBV5-4 CASSLGALGTLYTGELFF
TRBJ1-5 TRBV19 CASSMRGPDQPQHF